A single sample gave rise to the 11 T cell receptor beta chains below, sequenced in a study of T cells in Graves' hyperthyroidism and ophthalmopathy. RNA transcripts served as the template for amplifying TCR beta CDR3 regions. With the HTBI primer set, the TCR CDR3 went through a first round of RT-PCR. TCRdb itself ran the multiplex PCR reads through MiXCR, one entry per CDR3 protein. The repertoire consists of about 510,000 distinct CDR3 sequences, with 12% to 15% occurring once and the leading ten covering approximately 14%. The sequenced sample consisted of blood. Every receptor here comes from a woman in her forties with Graves' hyperthyroidism.

This clonotype was observed a few times. J is TRBJ1-1 and V is TRBV28, with 9 bases aligning to TRBD1. Losses at the gene ends were 3 bases for V and 6 bases for J; bases not matched to a gene: 8. This CDR3 is built from 15 residues. Germline values: CDR1 MDHEN, CDR2 SYDVKM. The CDR3 DNA is TGTGCCAGCAGTTTGTCCACAACAGGGGGCCCTGAAGCTTTCTTT. As protein: CASSLSTTGGPEAFF.

The chain combines TRBV19 with TRBJ1-2, with no clear D. This CDR3 spans 12 amino acids. V was cut by 8 bases and J by 1 base, with 8 bases left in between. Looked up from germline, CDR1 is LNHDA and CDR2 is SQIVND (reference sequence). The CDR3 coding sequence is TGTGCCAGTTCCCAGATTAACTATGGCTACACCTTC. It specifies CASSQINYGYTF.

There are a few counts of this clonotype. V gene TRBV28 combines with J gene TRBJ2-4, with D possibly being TRBD1 (6 bases). Trimming removed 8 bases from V and 2 bases from J, with 16 bases in between. CDR1 is MDHEN, CDR2 SYDVKM, per germline. CDR3 length equals 15 residues. The chain's CDR3 is CASGLAGEPKNIQYF. For the CDR3, the DNA is TGTGCCAGCGGGTTGGCAGGGGAGCCCAAAAACATTCAGTACTTC.

This clonotype was seen ten or more times. V usage is TRBV28 and J usage is TRBJ2-3; 7 nucleotides match TRBD1. The CDR3 is 14 residues long. In germline, CDR1 is MDHEN, CDR2 SYDVKM. V dropped 8 bases and J dropped 1; count of bases not matched to a gene: 6. The CDR3 is CASLDRDRTDTQYF. CDR3 DNA: TGTGCCAGCCTTGACAGGGACCGCACAGATACGCAGTATTTT.

In its sample, this clonotype was seen a few times. One end of the junction is discordant with germline, which a read error may explain. The chain carries TRBV7-9 and TRBJ2-3, with TRBD2 as a possible D gene (7 bases). The CDR3 covers 16 residues. Per the germline V gene, CDR1 is SEHNR and CDR2 is FQNEAQ (reference sequence). The CDR3 DNA follows: TGTGCCAGCAGCTTAGTAGTATGGGGGGGCACAAATACGCAGTATTTT. This encodes CASSLVVWGGTNTQYF.

This clonotype was seen only a few times. The V gene is TRBV24-1, the J gene TRBJ2-7; 9 bases map to TRBD2. The germline CDR1 and CDR2 sequences are KGHDR and SFDVKD. This CDR3 comprises 16 residues. Trimming cost V 1 base and J 0 bases; bases outside gene matches: 3. CDR3 DNA: TGTGCCACCAGTGATTTATCTAGCGGGAACTCCTACGAGCAGTACTTC. Its protein product is CATSDLSSGNSYEQYF.

This clonotype was recorded many times. The chain uses TRBV10-2 and TRBJ2-4, with 7 bases that match TRBD2. CDR1 WSHSY and CDR2 SAAADI come from the germline V gene. J was trimmed by 0 bases and V by 2 bases; bases with no gene match: 1. CDR3 length: 15 residues. CDR3 sequence: CASSETGGAKNIQYF. CDR3 DNA sequence: TGCGCCAGCAGTGAGACGGGGGGAGCCAAAAACATTCAGTACTTC.

The chain is built from TRBV3-1 and TRBJ2-5, with 11 bases lining up with TRBD2. The CDR3 covers 16 residues. Germline V gene data show CDR1 as LGHDT and CDR2 as YNNKEL (reference sequence). The junction had 5 bases not matched to a gene; V was cut back by 0 bases and J by 5 bases. The CDR3: CASSQELLAGAETQYF. As DNA, the CDR3 is TGTGCCAGCAGCCAAGAGTTACTAGCGGGAGCTGAGACCCAGTACTTC.

This clonotype was seen more than once but under ten times. The rearrangement joins TRBV24-1 to TRBJ2-3; D is perhaps TRBD1 (6 bases). The CDR3 is 14 amino acids. Germline-derived CDR1 and CDR2 are KGHDR and SFDVKD. V shed 5 bases and J shed 7 bases, with 15 bases lying between them. The CDR3 here is CATSADTGRNTQYF. The CDR3, as DNA: TGTGCCACCAGTGCCGATACAGGGAGAAATACGCAGTATTTT.

As to this clonotype: A much larger clone differs by one base, so this may be a read error. In this CDR3 the conserved last residue, phenylalanine or tryptophan, is missing, so a read error is likely. The chain recombines TRBV7-3 with TRBJ2-7; 7 positions match TRBD2. Per the germline V gene, CDR1 is SGHTA and CDR2 is FQGTGA. The CDR3 loop spans 13 amino acids. With V trimmed by 8 bases and J by 1 base, 5 bases remained unmatched. CDR3 nucleotide sequence: TGTGCCAGCCTGGCGGGAGTATCCTACGAGCAGTACTCC. Translating it yields CASLAGVSYEQYS.

The V gene is TRBV27, the J gene TRBJ2-7, with D possibly TRBD1 on 6 matching bases. The V and J ends lost 0 bases and 3 bases respectively, with 9 bases between them. There are 14 residues in the CDR3. CDR1 and CDR2 (germline): MNHEY, SMNVEV (reference sequence). This CDR3 is CASSLSQDSYEQYF. The CDR3 nucleotides read TGTGCCAGCAGTTTATCCCAGGACAGCTACGAGCAGTACTTC.